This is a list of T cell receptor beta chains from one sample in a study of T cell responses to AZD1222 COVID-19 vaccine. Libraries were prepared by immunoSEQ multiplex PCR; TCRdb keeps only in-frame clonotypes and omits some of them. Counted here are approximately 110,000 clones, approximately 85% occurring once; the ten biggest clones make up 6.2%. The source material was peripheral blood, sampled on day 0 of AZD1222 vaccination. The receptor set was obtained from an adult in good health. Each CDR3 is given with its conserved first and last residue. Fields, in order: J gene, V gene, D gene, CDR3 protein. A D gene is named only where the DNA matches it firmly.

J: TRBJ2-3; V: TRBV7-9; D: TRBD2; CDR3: CASSPRPWGGGVEDTQYF
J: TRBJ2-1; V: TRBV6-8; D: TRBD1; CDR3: CASSRASDRVKDNEQFF
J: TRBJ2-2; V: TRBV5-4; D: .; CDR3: CASSLWGDGTGELFF
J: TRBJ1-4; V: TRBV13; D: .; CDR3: CASSPHGNEKLFF
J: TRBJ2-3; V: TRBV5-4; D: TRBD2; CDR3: CASSFTSGGLDTQYF
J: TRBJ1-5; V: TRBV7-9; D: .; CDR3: CASSFGGQPQHF
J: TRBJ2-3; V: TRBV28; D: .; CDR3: CASSLDSSYEDTQYF
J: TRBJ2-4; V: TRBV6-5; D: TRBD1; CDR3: CASTPTGITKNIQYF
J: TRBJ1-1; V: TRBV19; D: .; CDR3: CATSERPTEAFF
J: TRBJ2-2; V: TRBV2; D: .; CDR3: CASSEARSSPGELFF
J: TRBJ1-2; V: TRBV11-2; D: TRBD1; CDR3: CASSSQGRDGYTF
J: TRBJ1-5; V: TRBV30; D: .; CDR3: CAWSVLRRLFYSNQPQHF
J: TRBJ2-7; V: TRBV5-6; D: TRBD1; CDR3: CASSLEDRDYEQYF
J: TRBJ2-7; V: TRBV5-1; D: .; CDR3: CASSHSGYEQYF
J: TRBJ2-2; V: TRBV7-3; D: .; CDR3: CASSLGIGELFF
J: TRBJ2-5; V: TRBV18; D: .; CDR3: CASSPGGETQYF
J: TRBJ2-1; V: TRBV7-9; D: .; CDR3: CASSLGGGLHNEQFF
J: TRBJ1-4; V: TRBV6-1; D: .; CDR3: CASSALLATTNEKLFF
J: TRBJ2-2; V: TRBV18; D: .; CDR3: CASSPKVGDATGELFF
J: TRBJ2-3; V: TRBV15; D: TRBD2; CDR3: CATSRAPSGSGGTDTQYF
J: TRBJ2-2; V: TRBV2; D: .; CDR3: CASRTYAGELFF
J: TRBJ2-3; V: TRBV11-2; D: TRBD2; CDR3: CASSLASGALTDTQYF
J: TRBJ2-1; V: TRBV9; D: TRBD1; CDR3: CASSVRDRAYNEQFF
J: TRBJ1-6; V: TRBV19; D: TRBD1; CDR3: CASSYQGGDSPLHF
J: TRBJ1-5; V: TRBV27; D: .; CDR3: CASSSLSRGREKPQHF
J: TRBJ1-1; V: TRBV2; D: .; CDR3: CASTRRGVDTEAFF
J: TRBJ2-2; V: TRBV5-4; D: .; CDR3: CASSDLRLGTGELFF
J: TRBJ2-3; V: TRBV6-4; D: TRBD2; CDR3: CASSASGGRDTQYF
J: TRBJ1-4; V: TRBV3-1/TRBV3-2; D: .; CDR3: CASSSRGGNEKLFF
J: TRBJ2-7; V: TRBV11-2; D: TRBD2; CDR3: CASSSKLDSGGGRPYEQYF
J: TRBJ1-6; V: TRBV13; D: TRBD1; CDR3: CASSSQGTRSPLHF
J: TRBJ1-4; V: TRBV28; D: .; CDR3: CASSPLGIATNEKLFF
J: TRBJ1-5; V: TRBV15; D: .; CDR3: CATSSLIGGNQPQHF
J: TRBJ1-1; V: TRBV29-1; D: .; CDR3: CSVEVPGFSEAFF
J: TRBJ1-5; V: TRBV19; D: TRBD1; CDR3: CATSLPAGGLNQPQHF
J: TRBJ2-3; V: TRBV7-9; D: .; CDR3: CASSSLNADTQYF
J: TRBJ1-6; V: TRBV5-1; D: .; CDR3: CASSLEQAHNSPLHF
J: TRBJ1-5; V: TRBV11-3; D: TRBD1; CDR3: CASSFEMWGDRANQPQHF
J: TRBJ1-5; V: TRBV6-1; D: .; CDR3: CASSENQGNQPQHF
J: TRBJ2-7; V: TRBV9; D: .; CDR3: CASSPFPGGANEQYF
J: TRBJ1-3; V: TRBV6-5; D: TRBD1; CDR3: CASRRTTGSGNTIYF
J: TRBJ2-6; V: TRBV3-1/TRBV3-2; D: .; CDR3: CASSQDRSGANVLTF
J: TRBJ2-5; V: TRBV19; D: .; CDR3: CASSVRDLETQYF
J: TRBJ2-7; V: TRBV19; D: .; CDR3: CASSRNGPESYEQYF
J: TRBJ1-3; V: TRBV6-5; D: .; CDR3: CASSPRESGNTIYF
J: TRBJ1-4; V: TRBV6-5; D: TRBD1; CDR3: CASSTGVVNEKLFF
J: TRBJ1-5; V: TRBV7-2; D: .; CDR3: CASSLFRDAGQPQHF
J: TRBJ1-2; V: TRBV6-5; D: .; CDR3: CASSYSQGSFYGYTF
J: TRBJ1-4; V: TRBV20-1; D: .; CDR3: CSASRDSTNEKLFF
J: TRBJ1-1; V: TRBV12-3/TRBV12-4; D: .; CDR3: CASSNIVEAFF
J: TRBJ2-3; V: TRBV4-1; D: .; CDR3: CASSQEGTADTQYF
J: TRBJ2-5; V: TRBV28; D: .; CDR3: CASSFSGVVQTQYF
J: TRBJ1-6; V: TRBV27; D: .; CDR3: CASTTDSSYNSPLHF
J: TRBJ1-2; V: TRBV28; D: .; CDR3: CASTFVGGGSGYTF
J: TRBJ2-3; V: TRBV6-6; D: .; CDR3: CASSLRSGTDTQYF
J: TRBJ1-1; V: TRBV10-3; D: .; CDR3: CAISESNPNPPEAFF